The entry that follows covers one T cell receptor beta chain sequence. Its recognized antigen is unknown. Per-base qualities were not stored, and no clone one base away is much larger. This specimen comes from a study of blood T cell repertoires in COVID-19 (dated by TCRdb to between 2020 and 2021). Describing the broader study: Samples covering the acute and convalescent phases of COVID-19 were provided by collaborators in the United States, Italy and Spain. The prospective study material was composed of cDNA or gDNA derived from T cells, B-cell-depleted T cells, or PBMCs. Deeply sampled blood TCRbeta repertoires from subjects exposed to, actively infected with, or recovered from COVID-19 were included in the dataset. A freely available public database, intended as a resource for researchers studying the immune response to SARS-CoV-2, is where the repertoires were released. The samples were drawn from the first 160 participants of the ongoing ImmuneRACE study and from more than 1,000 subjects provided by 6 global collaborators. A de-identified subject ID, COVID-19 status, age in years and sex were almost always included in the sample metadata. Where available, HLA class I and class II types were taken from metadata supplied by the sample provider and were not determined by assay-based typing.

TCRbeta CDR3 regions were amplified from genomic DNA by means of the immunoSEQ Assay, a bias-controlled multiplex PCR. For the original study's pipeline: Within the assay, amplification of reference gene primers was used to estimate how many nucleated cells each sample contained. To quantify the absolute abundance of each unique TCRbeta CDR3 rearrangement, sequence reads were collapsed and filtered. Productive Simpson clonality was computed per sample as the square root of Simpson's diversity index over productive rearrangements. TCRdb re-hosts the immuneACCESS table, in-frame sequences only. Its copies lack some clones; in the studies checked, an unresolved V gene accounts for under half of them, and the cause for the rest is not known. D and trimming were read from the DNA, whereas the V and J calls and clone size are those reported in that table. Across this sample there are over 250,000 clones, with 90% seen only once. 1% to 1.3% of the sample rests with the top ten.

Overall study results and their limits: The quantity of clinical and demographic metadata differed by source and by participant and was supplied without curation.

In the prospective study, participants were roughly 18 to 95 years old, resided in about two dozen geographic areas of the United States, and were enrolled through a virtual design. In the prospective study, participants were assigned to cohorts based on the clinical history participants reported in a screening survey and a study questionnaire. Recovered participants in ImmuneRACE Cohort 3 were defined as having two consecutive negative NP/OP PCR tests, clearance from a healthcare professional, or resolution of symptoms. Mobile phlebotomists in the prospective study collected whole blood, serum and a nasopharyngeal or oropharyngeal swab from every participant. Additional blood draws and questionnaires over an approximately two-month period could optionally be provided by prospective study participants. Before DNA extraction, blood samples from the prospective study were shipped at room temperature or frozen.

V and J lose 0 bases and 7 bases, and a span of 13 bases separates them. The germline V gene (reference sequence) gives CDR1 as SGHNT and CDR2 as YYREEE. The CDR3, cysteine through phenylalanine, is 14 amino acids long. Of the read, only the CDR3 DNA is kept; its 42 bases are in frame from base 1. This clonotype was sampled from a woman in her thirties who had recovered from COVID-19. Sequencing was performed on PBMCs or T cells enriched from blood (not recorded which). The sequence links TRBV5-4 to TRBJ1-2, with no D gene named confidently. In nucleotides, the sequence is TGTGCCAGCAGCTTGGACACCGGGGAGGTTGGCTACACCTTC. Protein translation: CASSLDTGEVGYTF. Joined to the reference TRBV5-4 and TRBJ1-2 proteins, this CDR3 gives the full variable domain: ETGVTQSPTHLIKTRGQQVTLRCSSQSGHNTVSWYQQALGQGPQFIFQYYREEENGRGNFPPRFSGLQFPNYSSELNVNALELDDSALYLCASSLDTGEVGYTFGSGTRLTVV.